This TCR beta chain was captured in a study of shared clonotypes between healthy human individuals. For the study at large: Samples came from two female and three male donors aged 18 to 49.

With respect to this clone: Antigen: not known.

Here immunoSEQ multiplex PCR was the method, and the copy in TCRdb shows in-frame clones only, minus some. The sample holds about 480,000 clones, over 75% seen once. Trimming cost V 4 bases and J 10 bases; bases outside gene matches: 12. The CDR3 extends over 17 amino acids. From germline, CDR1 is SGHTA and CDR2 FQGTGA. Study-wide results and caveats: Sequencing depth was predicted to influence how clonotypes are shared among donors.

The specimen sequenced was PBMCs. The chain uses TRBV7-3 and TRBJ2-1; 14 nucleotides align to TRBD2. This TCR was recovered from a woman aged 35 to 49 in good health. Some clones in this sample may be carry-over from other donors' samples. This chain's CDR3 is CASSYRTSGGTRNEQFF. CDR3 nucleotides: TGTGCCAGCAGCTACCGGACTAGCGGGGGGACTCGGAACGAGCAGTTCTTC.